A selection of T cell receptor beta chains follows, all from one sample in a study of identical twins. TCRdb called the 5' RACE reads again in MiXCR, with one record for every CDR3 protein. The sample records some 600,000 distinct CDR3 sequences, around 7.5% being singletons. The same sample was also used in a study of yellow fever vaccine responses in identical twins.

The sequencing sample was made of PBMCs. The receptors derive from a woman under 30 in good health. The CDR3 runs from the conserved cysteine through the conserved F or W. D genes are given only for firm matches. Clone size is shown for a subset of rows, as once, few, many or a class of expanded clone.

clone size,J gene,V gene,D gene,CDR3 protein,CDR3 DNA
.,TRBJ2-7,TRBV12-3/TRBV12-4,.,CASSLSHSYYEQYF,TGTGCCAGCAGTTTGTCTCACAGCTACTACGAGCAGTACTTC
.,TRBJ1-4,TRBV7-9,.,CASSKGQPNEKLFF,TGTGCCAGCAGTAAAGGACAACCTAATGAAAAACTGTTTTTT
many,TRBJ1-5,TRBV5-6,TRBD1,CASSSGTGSNQPQHF,TGTGCCAGCAGCTCCGGGACAGGGAGCAATCAGCCCCAGCATTTT
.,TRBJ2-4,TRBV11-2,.,CASSYLEQGYIQYF,TGTGCCAGCAGCTACTTAGAGCAGGGGTACATTCAGTACTTC
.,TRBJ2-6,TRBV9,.,CASSPTGQPSSGANVLTF,TGTGCCAGCAGCCCTACGGGACAACCAAGCTCTGGGGCCAACGTCCTGACTTTC
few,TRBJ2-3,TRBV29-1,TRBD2,CSVETSGGATDTQYF,TGCAGCGTTGAAACTAGCGGGGGGGCCACAGATACGCAGTATTTT
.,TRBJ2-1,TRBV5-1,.,CASSRLDTNNEQFF,TGCGCCAGCAGCCGTCTTGACACGAACAATGAGCAGTTCTTC
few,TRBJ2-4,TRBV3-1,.,CASSQGHPGTIQYF,TGTGCCAGCAGCCAGGGCCACCCTGGAACCATTCAGTACTTC
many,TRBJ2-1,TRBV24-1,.,CATSDLRLGYEQFF,TGTGCCACCAGTGACCTACGACTAGGCTATGAGCAGTTCTTC
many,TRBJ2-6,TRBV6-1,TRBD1,CASRESGTGGGVLTF,TGTGCCAGCAGAGAATCCGGGACAGGGGGCGGCGTCCTGACTTTC
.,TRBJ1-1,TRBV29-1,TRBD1,CSVLRQGAAEAFF,TGCAGCGTTCTTAGACAGGGGGCGGCTGAAGCTTTCTTT
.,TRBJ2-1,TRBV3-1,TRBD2,CASSQRILAGAPDNEQFF,TGTGCCAGCAGCCAAAGGATCCTAGCGGGAGCTCCGGACAATGAGCAGTTCTTC
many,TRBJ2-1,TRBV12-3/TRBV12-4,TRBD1,CASSPDRVGNEQFF,TGTGCCAGCAGTCCCGACAGGGTAGGGAATGAGCAGTTCTTC
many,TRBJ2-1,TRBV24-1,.,CATSDQTQSSYNEQFF,TGTGCCACCAGTGACCAGACCCAGAGCTCCTACAATGAGCAGTTCTTC
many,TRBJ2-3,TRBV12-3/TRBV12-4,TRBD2,CASSATSGSFTDTQYF,TGTGCCAGCAGTGCGACTAGCGGGAGTTTCACAGATACGCAGTATTTT
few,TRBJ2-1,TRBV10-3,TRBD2,CAISLAGTSDYNEQFF,TGTGCCATCAGTTTAGCCGGGACTAGCGACTACAATGAGCAGTTCTTC
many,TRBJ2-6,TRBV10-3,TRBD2,CATTGTSGSGSGANVLTF,TGTGCCACTACCGGGACTAGCGGGTCCGGCTCTGGGGCCAACGTCCTGACTTTC
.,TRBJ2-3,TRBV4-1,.,CASSQDNGGHGDTQYF,TGCGCCAGCAGCCAAGATAACGGGGGGCATGGAGATACGCAGTATTTT
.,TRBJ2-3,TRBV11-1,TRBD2,CASSPRLAGGTSTDTQYF,TGTGCCAGCAGTCCTAGACTAGCGGGGGGGACCAGCACAGATACGCAGTATTTT
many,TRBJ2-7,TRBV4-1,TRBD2,CASSQEGLGAGRYEQYF,TGCGCCAGCAGCCAAGAGGGTTTAGGAGCGGGGCGGTACGAGCAGTACTTC
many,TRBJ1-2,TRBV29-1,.,CSVNPTVDGYTF,TGCAGCGTTAATCCCACAGTTGATGGCTACACCTTC
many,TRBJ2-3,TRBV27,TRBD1,CASSPTTGGVNTQYF,TGTGCCAGCAGCCCCACGACAGGGGGGGTAAATACGCAGTATTTT
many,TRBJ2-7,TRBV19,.,CASSMMGVYEQYF,TGTGCCAGTAGTATGATGGGCGTCTACGAGCAGTACTTC
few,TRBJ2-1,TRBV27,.,CASSWGATNEQFF,TGTGCCAGCAGTTGGGGCGCAACCAATGAGCAGTTCTTC
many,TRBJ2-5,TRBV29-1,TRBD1,CSVDLVQGMGTQYF,TGCAGCGTTGATCTTGTACAGGGGATGGGGACCCAGTACTTC
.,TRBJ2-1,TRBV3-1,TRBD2,CASSQGMAGGPWNEQFF,TGTGCCAGCAGCCAAGGGATGGCGGGGGGGCCATGGAATGAGCAGTTCTTC
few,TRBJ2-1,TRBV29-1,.,CSVKGVEGRGLEWSGQFF,TGCAGCGTTAAGGGGGTGGAGGGCCGCGGTTTAGAGTGGAGTGGGCAGTTCTTC
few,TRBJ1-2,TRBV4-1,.,CASSQDLAVYYGYTF,TGCGCCAGCAGCCAAGACTTGGCCGTCTACTATGGCTACACCTTC
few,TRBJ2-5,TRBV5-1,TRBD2,CASSLPWTSGIQETQYF,TGCGCCAGCAGCCTTCCTTGGACTAGCGGGATCCAAGAGACCCAGTACTTC
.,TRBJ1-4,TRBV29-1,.,CSVRTALNQELFF,TGCAGCGTGAGGACAGCCCTAAATCAGGAACTGTTTTTT
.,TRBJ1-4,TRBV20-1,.,CSARVPGGSEKLFF,TGCAGTGCTAGAGTTCCAGGCGGCTCCGAAAAACTGTTTTTT
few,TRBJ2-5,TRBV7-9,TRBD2,CASSSPTSSYQETQYF,TGTGCCAGCAGCTCACCGACTAGCAGCTACCAAGAGACCCAGTACTTC
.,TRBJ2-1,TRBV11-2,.,CASSLVKGRAYNEQFF,TGTGCCAGCAGCTTAGTAAAAGGCCGTGCCTACAATGAGCAGTTCTTC
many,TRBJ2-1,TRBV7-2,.,CASSFQGRNEQFF,TGTGCCAGCAGCTTCCAGGGACGGAATGAGCAGTTCTTC
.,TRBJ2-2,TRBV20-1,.,CSARGSGTGELFF,TGCAGTGCTAGAGGGAGCGGGACCGGGGAGCTGTTTTTT
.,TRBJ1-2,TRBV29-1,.,CSVGVGDYGYTF,TGCAGCGTTGGGGTAGGCGACTATGGCTACACCTTC
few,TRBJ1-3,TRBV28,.,CASRKMGQGNTIYF,TGTGCCAGCAGAAAAATGGGGCAGGGAAACACCATATATTTT
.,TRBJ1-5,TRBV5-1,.,CASSLWGRGQPQHF,TGCGCCAGCAGCTTGTGGGGGCGCGGACAGCCCCAGCATTTT
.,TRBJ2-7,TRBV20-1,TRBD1,CSASGDRGPYEQYF,TGCAGTGCTAGTGGGGACAGGGGGCCCTACGAGCAGTACTTC
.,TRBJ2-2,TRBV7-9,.,CATGITGELFF,TGTGCCACCGGGATCACCGGGGAGCTGTTTTTT
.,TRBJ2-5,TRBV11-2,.,CASSGPRDIETQYF,TGTGCCAGCAGCGGACCCCGGGACATTGAGACCCAGTACTTC
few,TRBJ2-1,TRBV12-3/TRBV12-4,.,CASSYRGEQFF,TGTGCCAGCAGTTATCGGGGTGAGCAGTTCTTC
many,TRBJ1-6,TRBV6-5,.,CASGGAQSRHF,TGTGCCAGCGGCGGGGCCCAGTCTCGGCACTTT
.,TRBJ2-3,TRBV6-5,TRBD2,CASSYSASGSIADTQYF,TGTGCCAGCAGTTACTCCGCTAGCGGGAGTATCGCAGATACGCAGTATTTT
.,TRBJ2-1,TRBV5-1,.,CASSRTSRSKAYNEQFF,TGCGCCAGCAGTAGAACTAGCCGGAGTAAAGCCTACAATGAGCAGTTCTTC
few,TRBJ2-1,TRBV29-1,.,CSVELRAYNEQFF,TGCAGCGTTGAACTGCGGGCTTACAATGAGCAGTTCTTC
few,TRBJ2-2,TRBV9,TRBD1,CASSVGTGRLYANTGELFF,TGTGCCAGCAGCGTGGGGACAGGACGACTATACGCGAACACCGGGGAGCTGTTTTTT
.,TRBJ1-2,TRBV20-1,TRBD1,CSARDVEGQGYTF,TGCAGTGCTAGAGATGTGGAGGGACAGGGCTACACCTTC
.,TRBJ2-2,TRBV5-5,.,CASSPGWNSGELFF,TGTGCCAGCAGCCCCGGGTGGAACAGCGGGGAGCTGTTTTTT
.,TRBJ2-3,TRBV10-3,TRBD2,CAIRAGLAVTDTQYF,TGTGCCATCAGAGCCGGACTAGCGGTCACAGATACGCAGTATTTT
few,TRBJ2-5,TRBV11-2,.,CASSLYIMETQYF,TGTGCCAGCAGCTTATATATAATGGAGACCCAGTACTTC
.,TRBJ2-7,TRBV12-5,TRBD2,CASGFGGGGEQYF,TGTGCTAGTGGTTTTGGGGGGGGAGGCGAGCAGTACTTC